This entry features one T cell receptor (beta chain) sequence. The data were taken from a study of blood T cell repertoires in COVID-19. Study as a whole: Collection of acute and convalescent COVID-19 samples took place in the United States, Italy and Spain. Sources were T cells, B-cell-depleted T cells, or PBMCs; the material itself was cDNA or gDNA.

Authors' processing steps: Estimated nucleated cell counts came from reference gene primer amplification. Some clones are missing from TCRdb's copy, which holds only in-frame ones; the method was immunoSEQ multiplex PCR. Clone size and the V and J calls come from that table; the DNA yielded D and trimming. The top ten hold over 8.5% of the sample, which has some 150,000 clones, roughly 80% seen once. The germline V and J ends were trimmed by 4 bases and 0 bases, with 12 bases remaining between them. The CDR3 is 15 amino acids. From germline, CDR1 is MNHEY and CDR2 SMNVEV (reference sequence). This sequence originates from a man aged 50-59 years with active or convalescent COVID-19. This chain connects TRBV27 to TRBJ1-1; D unresolved. The sequenced material came from peripheral blood. CDR3: CASSSPPGMNTEAFF. The DNA of the CDR3 is TGTGCCAGCAGTTCCCCGCCAGGAATGAACACTGAAGCTTTCTTT.